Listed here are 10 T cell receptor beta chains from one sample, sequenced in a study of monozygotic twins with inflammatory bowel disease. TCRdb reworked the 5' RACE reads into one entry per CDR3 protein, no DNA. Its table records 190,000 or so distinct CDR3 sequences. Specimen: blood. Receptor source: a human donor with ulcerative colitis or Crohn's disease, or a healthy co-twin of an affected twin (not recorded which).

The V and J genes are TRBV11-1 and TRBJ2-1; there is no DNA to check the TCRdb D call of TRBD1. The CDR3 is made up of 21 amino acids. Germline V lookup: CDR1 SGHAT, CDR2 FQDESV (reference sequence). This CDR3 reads CASSLIGTQGFKPRSYNEQFF. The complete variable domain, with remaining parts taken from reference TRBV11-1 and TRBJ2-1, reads EAEVAQSPRYKITEKSQAVAFWCDPISGHATLYWYRQILGQGPELLVQFQDESVVDDSQLPKDRFSAERLKGVDSTLKIQPAELGDSAMYLCASSLIGTQGFKPRSYNEQFFGPGTRLTVL.

The CDR3 sequence: CASSKEGLKPDTQYF. This chain links TRBV21-1 with TRBJ2-3. TRBV21-1 corresponds to a pseudogene. The CDR3 extends over 15 amino acids.

The CDR3 sequence is CASTNAGTNEKLFF. The chain uses TRBV12-3 or TRBV12-4 and TRBJ1-4; TCRdb picks TRBD1, but there is no DNA to check that call. The CDR3 has 14 amino acids.

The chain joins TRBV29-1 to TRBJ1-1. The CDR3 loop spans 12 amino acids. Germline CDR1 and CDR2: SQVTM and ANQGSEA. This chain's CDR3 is CSVAHMNTEAFF.

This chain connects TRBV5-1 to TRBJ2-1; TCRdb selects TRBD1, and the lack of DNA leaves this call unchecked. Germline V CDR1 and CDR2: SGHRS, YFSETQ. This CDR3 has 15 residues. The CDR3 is CASSLRQGRYNEQFF.

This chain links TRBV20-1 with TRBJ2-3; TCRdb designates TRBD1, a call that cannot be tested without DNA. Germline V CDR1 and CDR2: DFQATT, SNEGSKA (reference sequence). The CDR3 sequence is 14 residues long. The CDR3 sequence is CSAAQGAYADTQYF.

The CDR3 protein is CAISSSGGAYEQYF. The rearrangement joins TRBV10-3 to TRBJ2-7; TCRdb names TRBD1, which stays unverified in the absence of DNA. The CDR3 is made up of 14 amino acids. CDR1 is ENHRY and CDR2 is SYGVKD in the germline V gene.

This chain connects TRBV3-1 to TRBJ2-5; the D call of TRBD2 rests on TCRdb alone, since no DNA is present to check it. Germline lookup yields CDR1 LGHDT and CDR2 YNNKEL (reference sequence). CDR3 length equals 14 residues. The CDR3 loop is CASSQLSAGLAVLF.

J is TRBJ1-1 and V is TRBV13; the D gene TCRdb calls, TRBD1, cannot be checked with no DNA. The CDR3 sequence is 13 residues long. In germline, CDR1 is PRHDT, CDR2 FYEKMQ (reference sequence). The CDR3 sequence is CASSLDRRGEAFF.

The CDR3 spells CASSQKGGISPLHF. This sequence joins TRBV4-1 and TRBJ1-6. The CDR3 is 14 residues long. Germline CDR1 is MGHRA and CDR2 is YSYEKL.